This T cell receptor (beta chain) was recovered during a study of blood T cell repertoires in COVID-19. Study-wide context: Samples representing acute and convalescent COVID-19 were sourced from the United States, Italy and Spain. Sample material is recorded as cDNA or gDNA derived from T cells, B-cell-depleted T cells, or PBMCs.

Original processing methods: Reference gene primer amplification yielded estimated nucleated cell counts. Only in-frame clones appear in the TCRdb table, and some are missing; sequencing was by immunoSEQ multiplex PCR. D and trimming were read from the DNA, whereas the V and J calls and clone size are those reported in that table. The data hold fewer than 120,000 clones, with nearly 90% observed a single time. CDR1 and CDR2 from the germline V gene are MNHEY and SMNVEV (reference sequence). Trimming took off 4 bases at V and 11 bases at J, with 18 bases between the two ends. The CDR3 has 14 amino acids. This clone has only a few counts.

The receptor's source is a human donor in a cohort sampled during active COVID-19. This rearrangement joins TRBV27 to TRBJ1-5, with a tentative D call TRBD1 (5 bases). The sequenced sample consisted of peripheral blood. In DNA, the CDR3 is TGTGCCAGCAGTTCTCTGGGGCGGATAAGGGCCCAGCATTTT. It specifies CASSSLGRIRAQHF.